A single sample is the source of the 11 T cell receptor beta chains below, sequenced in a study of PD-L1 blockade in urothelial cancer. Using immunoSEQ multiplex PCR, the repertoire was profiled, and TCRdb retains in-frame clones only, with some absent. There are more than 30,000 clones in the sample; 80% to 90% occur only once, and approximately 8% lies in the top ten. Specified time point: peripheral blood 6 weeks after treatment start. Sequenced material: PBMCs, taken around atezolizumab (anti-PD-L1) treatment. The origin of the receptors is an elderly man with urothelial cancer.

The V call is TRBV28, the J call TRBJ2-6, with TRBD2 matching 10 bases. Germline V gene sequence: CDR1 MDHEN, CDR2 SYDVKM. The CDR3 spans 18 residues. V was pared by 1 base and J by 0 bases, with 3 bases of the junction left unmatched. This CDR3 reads CASSLLLAGSSGANVLTF. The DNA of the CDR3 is TGTGCCAGCAGTTTATTACTAGCGGGAAGCTCTGGGGCCAACGTCCTGACTTTC. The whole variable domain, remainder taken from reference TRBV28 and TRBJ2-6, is DVKVTQSSRYLVKRTGEKVFLECVQDMDHENMFWYRQDPGLGLRLIYFSYDVKMKEKGDIPEGYSVSREKKERFSLILESASTNQTSMYLCASSLLLAGSSGANVLTFGAGSRLTVL.

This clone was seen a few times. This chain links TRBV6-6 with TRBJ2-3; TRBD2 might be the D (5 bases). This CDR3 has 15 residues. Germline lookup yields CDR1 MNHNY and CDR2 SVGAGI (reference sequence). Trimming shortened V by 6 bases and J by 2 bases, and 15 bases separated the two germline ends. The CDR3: CASSLGQRTTDTQYF. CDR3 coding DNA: TGTGCCAGCAGCCTAGGTCAGCGGACCACAGATACGCAGTATTTT.

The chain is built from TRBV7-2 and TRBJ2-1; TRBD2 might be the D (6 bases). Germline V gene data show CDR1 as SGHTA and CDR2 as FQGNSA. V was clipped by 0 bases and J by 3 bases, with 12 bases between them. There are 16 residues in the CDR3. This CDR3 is CASSLAGGIDYNEQFF. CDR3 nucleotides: TGTGCCAGCAGCTTAGCGGGCGGGATCGACTACAATGAGCAGTTCTTC.

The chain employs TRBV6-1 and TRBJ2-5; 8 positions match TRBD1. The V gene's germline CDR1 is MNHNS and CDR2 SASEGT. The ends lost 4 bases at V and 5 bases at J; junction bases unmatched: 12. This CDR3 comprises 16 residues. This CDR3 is CASSADVQRTGETQYF. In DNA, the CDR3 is TGTGCCAGCAGTGCAGACGTTCAAAGGACAGGGGAGACCCAGTACTTC.

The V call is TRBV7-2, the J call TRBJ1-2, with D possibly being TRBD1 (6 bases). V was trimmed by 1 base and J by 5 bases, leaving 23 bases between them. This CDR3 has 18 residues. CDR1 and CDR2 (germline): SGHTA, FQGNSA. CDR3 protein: CASSLVGGAPYELYGYTF. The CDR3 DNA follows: TGTGCCAGCAGCTTAGTGGGGGGGGCCCCGTATGAGTTGTATGGCTACACCTTC.

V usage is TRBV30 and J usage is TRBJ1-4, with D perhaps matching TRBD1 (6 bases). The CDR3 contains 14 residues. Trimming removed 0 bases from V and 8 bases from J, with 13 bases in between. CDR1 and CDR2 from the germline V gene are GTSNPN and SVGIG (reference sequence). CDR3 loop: CAWSVRGGGEKLFF. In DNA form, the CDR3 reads TGTGCCTGGAGTGTACGAGGGGGTGGGGAAAAACTGTTTTTT.

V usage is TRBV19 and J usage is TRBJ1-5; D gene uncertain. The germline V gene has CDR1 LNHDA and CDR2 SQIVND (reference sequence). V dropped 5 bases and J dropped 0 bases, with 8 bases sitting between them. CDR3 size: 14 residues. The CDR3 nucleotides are TGTGCCAGTAGTTTTGAGGATAGCAATCAGCCCCAGCATTTT. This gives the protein CASSFEDSNQPQHF.

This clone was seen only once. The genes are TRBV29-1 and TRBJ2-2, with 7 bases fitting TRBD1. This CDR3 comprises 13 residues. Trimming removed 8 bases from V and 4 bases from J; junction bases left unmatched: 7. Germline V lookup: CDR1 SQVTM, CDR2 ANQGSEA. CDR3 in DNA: TGCAGCTTCGACCGACAGGGCACCGGGGAGCTGTTTTTT. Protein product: CSFDRQGTGELFF.

The CDR3, as DNA: TGTGCCAGCAGTTCCCCCCAAGAGCAGTACTTC. This translates into CASSSPQEQYF. The chain joins TRBV27 to TRBJ2-7; D remains unclear. Germline assignment: CDR1 MNHEY and CDR2 SMNVEV (reference sequence). The CDR3 contains 11 residues. V dropped 4 bases and J dropped 7 bases, with 8 bases sitting between them.

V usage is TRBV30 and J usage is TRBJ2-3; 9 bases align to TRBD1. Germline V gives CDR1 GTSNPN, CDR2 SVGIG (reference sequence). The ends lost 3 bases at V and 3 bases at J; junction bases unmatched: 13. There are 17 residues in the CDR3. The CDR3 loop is CAWRRRDRETFTDTQYF. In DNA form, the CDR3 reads TGTGCCTGGAGGAGACGGGACAGGGAGACCTTTACAGATACGCAGTATTTT.

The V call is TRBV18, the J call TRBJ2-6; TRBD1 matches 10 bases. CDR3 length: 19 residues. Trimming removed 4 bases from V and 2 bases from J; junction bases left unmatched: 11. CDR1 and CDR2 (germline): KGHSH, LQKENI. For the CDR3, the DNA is TGTGCCAGCTCACGACTACCGGGACAGGGGAACGCTGGGGCCAACGTCCTGACTTTC. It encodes CASSRLPGQGNAGANVLTF.